The entry below describes one T cell receptor beta chain. Per germline, CDR1 LNHNV and CDR2 YYDKDF (reference sequence). The CDR3 covers 17 residues. V shed 0 bases, J shed 7 bases, and the junction held 6 bases outside the gene matches. These data belong to a study of blood T cell repertoires in COVID-19. Repertoires were generated with immunoSEQ multiplex PCR, while TCRdb's copy carries only in-frame clones and drops some. This sample has about 380,000 clones, with more than 75% found just once. This TCR was recovered from a woman aged 18-30 years who had recovered from COVID-19. The sequencing input was PBMCs or T cells enriched from blood (not recorded which). The V call is TRBV15, the J call TRBJ1-6, with 10 bases identical to TRBD1. The CDR3 nucleotides are TGTGCCACCAGCAGAGATCTAGGACAGGGGGACAATTCACCCCTCCACTTT. It is translated as CATSRDLGQGDNSPLHF.